In this sample, the clone carrying this T cell receptor beta chain turned up many times. The antigen remains unidentified. The data stem from a study of CD8 T cells in ankylosing spondylitis. Study-wide results and limits: The study identified a TCR beta motif of several highly homologous variants that appeared characteristic of ankylosing spondylitis blood.

V was pared by 5 bases and J by 4 bases, with 11 bases between. The CDR3 runs 12 residues. CDR1 is SQVTM and CDR2 is ANQGSEA in the germline V gene. Using its own MiXCR run on the 5' RACE reads, TCRdb lists one record per CDR3 protein. The sample has about 440,000 distinct CDR3 sequences; approximately 17% are singletons. This TCR derives from a male donor with ankylosing spondylitis. Sequencing was done on a sample of blood, either unsorted or a sorted T cell fraction (not recorded which). This chain uses TRBV29-1 with TRBJ1-1; tentatively, D is TRBD1 (6 bases). CDR3 residues: CSVHRVSTEAFF. In nucleotides, the CDR3 is TGCAGCGTTCACAGGGTGAGCACTGAAGCTTTCTTT.